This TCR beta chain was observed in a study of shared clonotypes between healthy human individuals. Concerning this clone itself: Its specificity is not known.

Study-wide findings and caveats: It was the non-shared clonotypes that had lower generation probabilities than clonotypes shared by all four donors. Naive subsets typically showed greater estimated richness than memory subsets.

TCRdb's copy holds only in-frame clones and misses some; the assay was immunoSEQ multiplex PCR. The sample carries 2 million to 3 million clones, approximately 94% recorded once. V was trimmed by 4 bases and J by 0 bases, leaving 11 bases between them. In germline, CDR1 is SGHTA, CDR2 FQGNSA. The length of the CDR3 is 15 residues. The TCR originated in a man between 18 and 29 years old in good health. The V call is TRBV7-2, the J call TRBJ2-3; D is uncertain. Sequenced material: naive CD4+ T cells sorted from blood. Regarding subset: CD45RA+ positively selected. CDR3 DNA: TGTGCCAGCAGCTCCTCCCCGGAAAGCACAGATACGCAGTATTTT. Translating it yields CASSSSPESTDTQYF.